A selection of T cell receptor beta chains follows, all from one sample in a study of cytomegalovirus exposure and HLA in healthy donors. The protocol was immunoSEQ multiplex PCR, while the TCRdb copy is restricted to in-frame clones and leaves out a portion. In the table there are 150,000 to 200,000 clones, roughly three quarters of which are singletons. Sequenced: PBMCs. These receptors all stem from a male donor in good health and CMV-seropositive. Each CDR3 is given with its conserved first and last residue. The order of the fields is J gene, V gene, clone size, D gene, CDR3 DNA, CDR3 protein. The D gene is left open where the match is weak. Some rows mark clone size as missing; the rest say once, few, many or name a class of expanded clone.

>TRBJ2-5|TRBV7-3|.|TRBD1
TGTGCCAGCAGCAAGACAGGGGGGGGAGAGACCCAGTACTTC
CASSKTGGGETQYF
>TRBJ1-2|TRBV7-9|.|.
TGTGCCAGCAGCTTATTGGAGGGACGGAACTATGGCTACACCTTC
CASSLLEGRNYGYTF
>TRBJ1-2|TRBV5-1|.|.
TGCGCCAGCAGGGAACAGGGTCAGGCGGTTAACTATGGCTACACCTTC
CASREQGQAVNYGYTF
>TRBJ2-2|TRBV11-3|.|TRBD1
TGTGCCAGCAGCTTAACGGGACAGGGGAGGACCGGGGAGCTGTTTTTT
CASSLTGQGRTGELFF
>TRBJ1-2|TRBV15|.|TRBD1
TGTGCCACCAGCAGAGATCCCCTGGGACAGGGTTGGGGTGTGGACTATGGCTACACCTTC
CATSRDPLGQGWGVDYGYTF
>TRBJ1-5|TRBV9|.|TRBD1
TGTGCCAGCAGTGACAGGGGGCGTGAGCCCCAGCATTTT
CASSDRGREPQHF
>TRBJ2-5|TRBV6-5|.|TRBD1
TGTGCCAGCAGTTACTACAGGGGTCCCCAAGAGACCCAGTACTTC
CASSYYRGPQETQYF
>TRBJ2-7|TRBV6-5|once|TRBD1
TGTGCCAGCAGGGAACAGGGGGCAAAGGGCTACGAGCAGTACTTC
CASREQGAKGYEQYF
>TRBJ1-1|TRBV6-5|.|.
TGTGCCAGCAGTGATAGCGGCCTCGAAGCTTTCTTT
CASSDSGLEAFF
>TRBJ2-3|TRBV30|once|TRBD1
TGTGCCTGGAGTCATAAAATGGGACAGAGCACAGATACGCAGTATTTT
CAWSHKMGQSTDTQYF
>TRBJ2-1|TRBV11-3|.|.
TGTGCCAGCAGCCAGAGGGTTGGTGCGGGTGAGCAGTTCTTC
CASSQRVGAGEQFF
>TRBJ2-7|TRBV19|.|TRBD1
TGTGCCAGTAGTCCAGGACAGGGGGCCTACGAGCAGTACTTC
CASSPGQGAYEQYF
>TRBJ2-7|TRBV6-5|.|.
TGTGCCAGCAGGGACAGTCCCTACGAGCAGTACTTC
CASRDSPYEQYF
>TRBJ2-6|TRBV4-3|.|.
TGCGCCAGCAGCCAATATGCGGAGTACTCTGGGGCCAACGTCCTGACTTTC
CASSQYAEYSGANVLTF
>TRBJ2-7|TRBV5-1|few|TRBD1
TGCGCCAGCAGCAGGACAGGGGGAGACGAGCAGTACTTC
CASSRTGGDEQYF
>TRBJ2-3|TRBV11-2|.|.
TGTGCCAGCAGCTCCTCAGGGGTCCGGACAGATACGCAGTATTTT
CASSSSGVRTDTQYF
>TRBJ1-1|TRBV12-5|.|.
TGTGCTAGTGGTTTGGTACGCGGGGGCTGGACTGAAGCTTTCTTT
CASGLVRGGWTEAFF
>TRBJ1-4|TRBV27|few|TRBD1
TGTGCCAGCACCTTGGTGGAGACAGGGAATGAAAAACTGTTTTTT
CASTLVETGNEKLFF
>TRBJ1-3|TRBV7-2|.|.
TGTGCCAGCAGCCCCCGGCAGAGGCTCTCTGGAAACACCATATATTTT
CASSPRQRLSGNTIYF
>TRBJ1-3|TRBV6-6|.|.
TGTGCCAGCAGTTACCCCCCCCGTGAGGGCGGCACCATATATTTT
CASSYPPREGGTIYF
>TRBJ2-1|TRBV5-4|.|.
TGTGCCAGCAGTTATGACAGGCTTTACAATGAGCAGTTCTTC
CASSYDRLYNEQFF
>TRBJ1-1|TRBV4-1|.|.
TGCGCCAGCAGCCAAGAGTATCGGGATGGGAACACTGAAGCTTTCTTT
CASSQEYRDGNTEAFF
>TRBJ2-1|TRBV11-2|.|.
TGTGCCAGCAGCTTAGCCCCCTATAGCGGTCGTGAGCAGTTCTTC
CASSLAPYSGREQFF
>TRBJ1-1|TRBV2|few|TRBD1
TGTGCCAGCAGAGGGGACAGCGGAGCTTTCTTT
CASRGDSGAFF
>TRBJ2-7|TRBV11-2|.|TRBD2
TGTGCCAGCAGCGATCGCGGGGGAACTGGGGGCGAGCAGTACTTC
CASSDRGGTGGEQYF
>TRBJ2-6|TRBV6-5|.|.
TGTGCCAGCAGTTCTCCGGCCCGGGATGGGGCCAACGTCCTGACTTTC
CASSSPARDGANVLTF
>TRBJ1-1|TRBV29-1|.|.
TGCAGCGTTGAGTCTGTGGACGGGACACTAGAAGCTTTCTTT
CSVESVDGTLEAFF
>TRBJ1-5|TRBV10-3|.|.
TGTGCCATCAGTGAAAACAACAATCAGCCCCAGCATTTT
CAISENNNQPQHF
>TRBJ1-2|TRBV5-4|.|.
TGTGCCTGCCGGAGGGAACCTAACTATGGCTACACCTTC
CACRREPNYGYTF
>TRBJ2-5|TRBV11-3|.|TRBD1
TGTGCCAGCAGCTCCGGGACAGGGGATATCGGGGAGACCCAGTACTTC
CASSSGTGDIGETQYF
>TRBJ2-7|TRBV6-6|few|TRBD1
TGTGCCAGCAGTCGCACAGGGGAAGCCTACGAGCAGTACTTC
CASSRTGEAYEQYF
>TRBJ2-2|TRBV2|.|TRBD2
TGTGCCAGGGGGACTAGCGAGACCGGGGAGCTGTTTTTT
CARGTSETGELFF
>TRBJ2-1|TRBV25-1|.|.
TGTGCCAGCAGTGAATATTCAGTGGTAAAGCAGTTCTTC
CASSEYSVVKQFF
>TRBJ2-7|TRBV6-5|.|TRBD2
TGTGCCAGCAGTTATGAGGGAGGGGCACCCTACGAGCAGTACTTC
CASSYEGGAPYEQYF
>TRBJ2-5|TRBV5-6|.|TRBD2
TGTGCCAGCAGCCAACTAGCGGGGTCGAGGGAGACCCAGTACTTC
CASSQLAGSRETQYF
>TRBJ2-1|TRBV6-4|.|.
TGTGCCAGCAGTGACAGGCTTAGAGGTGAGCAGTTCTTC
CASSDRLRGEQFF
>TRBJ2-3|TRBV2|.|.
TGTGCCAGCAGTGATACCTTAGCGGAAACTAGCACAGATACGCAGTATTTT
CASSDTLAETSTDTQYF
>TRBJ2-2|TRBV7-9|once|TRBD2
TGTTCCAGCAGCCACTGGGGGCTAGCGGGGACCGGGGAGCTGTTTTTT
CSSSHWGLAGTGELFF
>TRBJ1-1|TRBV6-5|.|.
TGTGCCAGCAGTCAAGGAGGGAGCACTGAAGCTTTCTTT
CASSQGGSTEAFF
>TRBJ2-7|TRBV29-1|.|.
TGCAGCGGTAAGGGGCAGGGGGGCTTGGAGCAGTACTTC
CSGKGQGGLEQYF
>TRBJ2-7|TRBV5-6|.|.
TGTGCCAGCAGCTTAACCAGGGTCTACGAGCAGTACTTC
CASSLTRVYEQYF
>TRBJ2-3|TRBV27|.|TRBD2
TGTGCCAGCAGTTTGGAACTAGCGGGGGTAGATACGCAGTATTTT
CASSLELAGVDTQYF
>TRBJ2-7|TRBV6-5|.|.
TGTGCCAGCATTCTTACGGTGCGGGTCTACGAGCAGTACTTC
CASILTVRVYEQYF
>TRBJ1-1|TRBV19|.|TRBD1
TGTGCCAGTAGTATAGAACGGGACAGGGCAGACACTGAAGCTTTCTTT
CASSIERDRADTEAFF